The 22 T cell receptor beta chains listed next were all sequenced from one sample in a study of T cell responses to AZD1222 COVID-19 vaccine. TCRdb keeps only in-frame clones here, not all; method: immunoSEQ multiplex PCR. The sample shows about 160,000 clones, less than 95% of them seen only once. Sequenced material: peripheral blood, taken on day 0 of AZD1222 vaccination. The source of these receptors is an adult in good health.

This clone was counted between two and nine times. This chain uses TRBV10-3 with TRBJ2-3; a weak D match, TRBD2 (6 bases). This CDR3 is 14 amino acids long. V lost 8 bases, J lost 3 bases, and 15 bases lay in between. Per the germline V gene, CDR1 is ENHRY and CDR2 is SYGVKD. DNA of the CDR3: TGTGCCATCGCTAGCGAGAAGGGGACAGATACGCAGTATTTT. It encodes CAIASEKGTDTQYF.

This clone showed up just a few times. The CDR3, as DNA: TGCGCCAGCAGCTTGGGGGCCGAGCAGTACTTC. As protein: CASSLGAEQYF. This rearrangement joins TRBV5-1 to TRBJ2-7; D is unclear. V was cut by 0 bases and J by 6 bases, with 4 bases left in between. Per the germline V gene, CDR1 is SGHRS and CDR2 is YFSETQ. This CDR3 is built from 11 residues. Full variable domain (outside the CDR3, taken from reference TRBV5-1 and TRBJ2-7): KAGVTQTPRYLIKTRGQQVTLSCSPISGHRSVSWYQQTPGQGLQFLFEYFSETQRNKGNFPGRFSGRQFSNSRSEMNVSTLELGDSALYLCASSLGAEQYFGPGTRLTVT.

V and J are TRBV6-6 and TRBJ2-5; D unclear. Germline assignment: CDR1 MNHNY and CDR2 SVGAGI (reference sequence). The CDR3 is made up of 15 amino acids. Between the trimmed V and J ends, which lost 6 bases and 4 bases, there was a span of 18 bases. In nucleotides, the CDR3 is TGTGCCAGCAGAGACCGCAGGACCGGGTCAGAGACCCAGTACTTC. Its translation: CASRDRRTGSETQYF.

J is TRBJ1-6 and V is TRBV30; TRBD1 aligns across 7 bases. Germline assignment: CDR1 GTSNPN and CDR2 SVGIG (reference sequence). The CDR3 extends over 14 amino acids. The J segment lost 6 bases and the V segment lost 4 bases, leaving 6 bases of the junction unmatched. In DNA form, the CDR3 reads TGTGCCTGGAATAGACAGGGAGGTAATTCACCCCTCCACTTT. It specifies CAWNRQGGNSPLHF.

The V call is TRBV12-5, the J call TRBJ1-1, with D perhaps TRBD1 (6 bases). Trimming shortened V by 9 bases and J by 4 bases, and 15 bases separated the two germline ends. The germline V gene has CDR1 LGHNT and CDR2 FRNRAP. The CDR3 is 13 residues long. The CDR3, as DNA: TGTGCTAGCGGAACAGGGTTCGGCACTGAAGCTTTCTTT. Translating it yields CASGTGFGTEAFF.

The chain links TRBV5-1 to TRBJ2-1, with no clear D. This CDR3 comprises 13 residues. CDR1 and CDR2 (germline): SGHRS, YFSETQ. With 1 base removed from V and 6 bases from J, the gap between germline ends came to 8 bases. CDR3 amino acids: CASSLFQSNEQFF. CDR3 nucleotide sequence: TGCGCCAGCAGCTTGTTTCAGAGCAATGAGCAGTTCTTC.

The CDR3 sequence: CASSQDPDLAGTYNEQFF. The CDR3 DNA reads as TGTGCCAGCAGCCAAGACCCTGACCTGGCGGGAACCTACAATGAGCAGTTCTTC. The V and J genes are TRBV4-2 and TRBJ2-1, with TRBD2 as a possible D gene (6 bases). This CDR3 spans 18 amino acids. The V end was cut by 0 bases, the J end by 2 bases, with 17 bases between. Looked up from germline, CDR1 is LGHNA and CDR2 is YNFKEQ.

This rearrangement joins TRBV4-1 to TRBJ2-3; D uncertain. The CDR3 totals 13 residues. Deletions cut 0 bases from V and 5 bases from J, with 6 bases between. Germline-derived CDR1 and CDR2 are MGHRA and YSYEKL. Written as DNA, the CDR3 is TGCGCCAGCAGCCAAGATTCCATAGATACGCAGTATTTT. It yields the protein CASSQDSIDTQYF.

V and J are TRBV5-1 and TRBJ1-3; D is unresolved. This CDR3 region has 15 residues. CDR1 SGHRS and CDR2 YFSETQ come from the germline V gene. Trimming took 0 bases from V and 0 from J, leaving 7 bases between them. The CDR3 spells CASSLGGDSGNTIYF. The DNA of the CDR3 is TGCGCCAGCAGCTTGGGGGGTGACTCTGGAAACACCATATATTTT.

The rearrangement uses TRBV9 and TRBJ2-2; 10 nucleotides line up with TRBD2. V trimming: 3 bases; J trimming: 7 bases; junction bases outside the gene matches: 12. The V gene's germline CDR1 is SGDLS and CDR2 YYNGEE. The CDR3 has 17 residues. The CDR3 DNA is TGTGCCAGCAGCGCACGCAGCGGGAGGGCCGGTGTCGGGGAGCTGTTTTTT. Translation: CASSARSGRAGVGELFF.

CDR3: CASSFETVDSYEQYF. CDR3 DNA sequence: TGTGCCAGCAGCTTCGAGACGGTGGACTCCTACGAGCAGTACTTC. This chain connects TRBV11-1 to TRBJ2-7; D is unclear. The V gene's germline CDR1 is SGHAT and CDR2 FQDESV (reference sequence). V lost 3 bases and J 0 bases, leaving 12 bases between the germline ends. CDR3 size: 15 residues.

This chain connects TRBV12-5 to TRBJ2-1; tentatively, D is TRBD2 (6 bases). Trimming removed 6 bases from V and 3 bases from J, with 12 bases in between. Per germline, CDR1 LGHNT and CDR2 FRNRAP. This CDR3 spans 14 amino acids. The CDR3 nucleotides read TGTGCTAGTGGCCCGGACTACCTCTACAATGAGCAGTTCTTC. Amino acids: CASGPDYLYNEQFF. Looking up the rest from reference TRBV12-5 and TRBJ2-1 gives the full variable domain: DARVTQTPRHKVTEMGQEVTMRCQPILGHNTVFWYRQTMMQGLELLAYFRNRAPLDDSGMPKDRFSAEMPDATLATLKIQPSEPRDSAVYFCASGPDYLYNEQFFGPGTRLTVL.

The J gene is TRBJ1-1, the V gene TRBV11-3; D not resolved. Germline V gene data show CDR1 as SGHNT and CDR2 as YENEEA. V was trimmed by 3 bases and J by 1 base, leaving 9 bases between them. The CDR3 runs 14 residues. CDR3 in DNA: TGTGCCAGCAGCTTTTCTCAAACGAACACTGAAGCTTTCTTT. It encodes CASSFSQTNTEAFF.

Only one count was recorded for this clone. The V gene is TRBV27, the J gene TRBJ2-7; 12 bases line up with TRBD1. J lost 3 bases, V lost 9 bases, and 3 bases had no gene match. The CDR3 runs 13 residues. The germline V gene encodes CDR1 MNHEY and CDR2 SMNVEV (reference sequence). CDR3 nucleotides: TGTGCCAGTGGGGACAGGGGGCACTACGAGCAGTACTTC. It specifies CASGDRGHYEQYF.

The chain uses TRBV28 and TRBJ2-5, with TRBD2 as a possible D gene (5 bases). V was pared by 3 bases and J by 6 bases, with 17 bases between. Germline CDR1 is MDHEN and CDR2 is SYDVKM. This CDR3 is 15 amino acids long. CDR3 bases: TGTGCCAGCAGTTTTTCCACTAGTTTGCTCCAGACCCAGTACTTC. It specifies CASSFSTSLLQTQYF.

The chain is built from TRBV18 and TRBJ2-5; the D gene is possibly TRBD2 (5 bases). CDR1 KGHSH and CDR2 LQKENI come from the germline V gene. CDR3 length: 13 residues. V was pared by 3 bases and J by 5 bases, with 10 bases between. The CDR3 sequence: CASSPREGETQYF. The CDR3 coding sequence is TGTGCCAGCTCACCCCGGGAAGGCGAGACCCAGTACTTC.

The chain couples TRBV7-2 to TRBJ1-6; D is unclear. From germline, CDR1 is SGHTA and CDR2 FQGNSA. The CDR3 extends over 14 amino acids. V lost 5 bases and J lost 12, with 17 bases in between. CDR3: CASSKDPGERPLHF. CDR3 nucleotides: TGTGCCAGCAGCAAGGACCCCGGCGAGAGACCCCTCCACTTT.

The chain couples TRBV27 to TRBJ2-7; 9 nucleotides line up with TRBD1. After removal of 3 bases from V and 2 bases from J, the junction contained 5 bases not matched to a gene. The germline gives CDR1 MNHEY, CDR2 SMNVEV (reference sequence). This CDR3 is built from 15 residues. The CDR3 DNA is TGTGCCAGCAGTTTTAGGGACAGGGAGACCTACGAGCAGTACTTC. Its translation is CASSFRDRETYEQYF.

The J gene is TRBJ2-7, the V gene TRBV6-5; 8 bases agree with TRBD1. This CDR3 has 11 residues. The V gene's germline CDR1 is MNHEY and CDR2 SVGAGI. The CDR3 DNA reads as TGTGCATCAGGACAGGGCGGCGAGCAGTACTTC. The encoded protein is CASGQGGEQYF.

The gene calls are TRBV5-1 and TRBJ2-2; D call uncertain. Germline-derived CDR1 and CDR2 are SGHRS and YFSETQ. There are 15 residues in the CDR3. Trimming stripped 4 bases from V and 4 bases from J, with 14 bases between. For the CDR3, the DNA is TGCGCCAGCAGCACCCTCCTCCGAGGCACCGGGGAGCTGTTTTTT. Amino acids: CASSTLLRGTGELFF.

The chain has TRBV23-1 and TRBJ1-4; TRBD1 matches at 10 bases. TRBV23-1 is given ORF status, its function remaining uncertain. Unmatched junction bases numbered 8, after V lost 4 bases and J lost 6 bases. CDR3 length equals 16 residues. The CDR3 region is CASSPVPGTGDEKLFF. For the CDR3, the DNA is TGCGCCAGCAGTCCCGTCCCCGGGACAGGGGATGAAAAACTGTTTTTT.

The CDR3 reads CASSWGGSYEQYF. CDR3 nucleotides: TGTGCCAGCAGCTGGGGGGGCTCCTACGAGCAGTACTTC. The rearrangement uses TRBV6-5 and TRBJ2-7, with 7 nucleotides matching TRBD2. The J segment lost 0 bases and the V segment lost 6 bases, leaving 2 bases of the junction unmatched. Germline CDR1 is MNHEY and CDR2 is SVGAGI. This CDR3 is 13 amino acids long.